Listed below are T cell receptor beta chains from one sample, sequenced in a study of identical twins' blood T cells. TCRdb called the 5' RACE reads again in MiXCR, with one record for every CDR3 protein. This repertoire shows hundreds of thousands of distinct CDR3 sequences, roughly 28% found once; its top ten account for 5.5% to 6.5%. The sequencing sample was made of PBMCs. The receptors were gathered from a woman aged 18-49 years in good health. Each CDR3 is given with its conserved first and last residue. A D gene is named only where the DNA matches it firmly.

>TRBD2|TRBV19|TRBJ2-2
CASSTLTGTRKTGELFF
>TRBD1|TRBV12-3/TRBV12-4|TRBJ2-1
CASSLYGTGGSDEQFF
>-|TRBV5-1|TRBJ1-3
CASSLNGRLF
>-|TRBV10-2|TRBJ1-2
CASSPSAGSYGYTF
>TRBD2|TRBV11-1|TRBJ2-7
CARSHRFSGTYEQYF
>-|TRBV7-2|TRBJ1-5
CASSPGWSNQPQHF
>-|TRBV19|TRBJ1-2
CASSIRDGYGYTF
>-|TRBV7-9|TRBJ2-1
CASSLVGHEQFF
>TRBD2|TRBV15|TRBJ2-3
CATSRDSFSGRELSTDMQYF
>-|TRBV19|TRBJ1-1
CASSRTVGNTEAFF
>-|TRBV20-1|TRBJ1-2
CSARDSGSHYGYTF
>-|TRBV28|TRBJ1-5
CASSLYRLWGRPNQPQHF
>TRBD2|TRBV7-9|TRBJ2-3
CASSPRLAGGHPSTDTQYF
>-|TRBV20-1|TRBJ1-1
CSADSTTGRNTEAFF
>-|TRBV11-2|TRBJ2-2
CASSSGTLAGELFF
>-|TRBV29-1|TRBJ1-2
CSVVPGYTF
>TRBD2|TRBV6-2/TRBV6-3|TRBJ2-1
CASTLLAGARNEQFF
>-|TRBV20-1|TRBJ1-5
CSARHGPASNRPQHF
>-|TRBV24-1|TRBJ2-3
CATSRGDVGTTDTQYF
>-|TRBV29-1|TRBJ2-1
CSSQLNEQFF
>-|TRBV3-1|TRBJ2-2
CASSQERRAHTGELFF
>-|TRBV15|TRBJ1-1
CATSILDGLNTEAFF
>-|TRBV6-2/TRBV6-3|TRBJ1-3
CASSYRDAGPSGNTIYF
>-|TRBV19|TRBJ2-1
CASSIRLPNEQFF
>TRBD1|TRBV29-1|TRBJ1-2
CSPVPRGQGYGYTF
>-|TRBV10-3|TRBJ2-2
CAISESHGSKGGELFF
>-|TRBV11-2|TRBJ2-3
CASSRRGGDTDTQYF
>-|TRBV12-5|TRBJ1-5
CASANSQPQHF
>-|TRBV3-1|TRBJ1-2
CASSQRYGYTF
>-|TRBV7-2|TRBJ1-6
CASSYQAPWSYNSPLHF
>TRBD2|TRBV4-1|TRBJ2-1
CASSQVGGGLGNEQFF
>-|TRBV20-1|TRBJ1-1
CSARSQWSTGTEAFF
>-|TRBV20-1|TRBJ2-7
CSVFGLNTYEQYF
>TRBD1|TRBV5-1|TRBJ1-2
CASSPGTETYGYTF
>-|TRBV25-1|TRBJ2-3
CASSGMNVGNTQYF
>-|TRBV7-9|TRBJ1-1
CASTDGGVQAFF
>-|TRBV7-2|TRBJ1-1
CASSSQTNTEAFF